A selection of T cell receptor beta chains follows, all from one sample in a study of cytomegalovirus exposure and HLA in healthy donors. The table came from immunoSEQ multiplex PCR; TCRdb's copy has only in-frame clones and leaves some out. Its table records about 51,000 clones. Sequenced sample: PBMCs. These receptors were obtained from a female donor in good health and CMV-seronegative. CDR3s leave out the opening cysteine and the closing phenylalanine or tryptophan. Each record gives: CDR3 length, V gene, CDR3 protein.

>14|TRBV9
ASSVAAGEPTDTQY
>14|TRBV30
AWSRGDRDFNEKLF
>13|TRBV5-1
ASVRSRVGTDTQY
>12|TRBV2
ASRYDRVGETQY
>10|TRBV2
ATLRGDTEAF
>12|TRBV19
ASSPSDRRNEQF
>11|TRBV6-5
ASSLQGTYEQY
>12|TRBV5-6
ASSFGGNTGELF
>14|TRBV4-3
ASSQETGMTNYGYT
>14|TRBV2
ASSEARQGFNTEAF
>12|TRBV5-6
ASSLWDSTYEQY
>13|TRBV19
ATLKAGKIGYEQY
>11|TRBV29-1
SAAGGPNTEAF
>18|TRBV4-3
ASSQERILAAGPTFYEQY
>14|TRBV19
ASSLHWTKNTGELF
>11|TRBV7-3
ASSRTGSTEAF
>13|TRBV30
AWSVGLADSYEQY
>11|TRBV7-2
ASSLRVNQPQH
>11|TRBV18
ASSPLSAYEQY
>12|TRBV5-5
ASNRQGSGTEAF
>12|TRBV5-6
ATKLQGIGDEQY
>12|TRBV6-1
ASSGGTGGGMAF
>13|TRBV6-5
ASSYSLTGTFPLH
>12|TRBV5-1
ASSSGQVDRGYT
>14|TRBV4-3
ASSHGTGGTTYEQY
>13|TRBV19
ASSMNGRSDNEQF
>13|TRBV4-1
ASSQGDRENYGYT
>12|TRBV2
ASMQTSGKETQY
>10|TRBV30
AWSAGDMGYT
>12|TRBV6-1
ASSEEGRGDEQF
>11|TRBV7-6
ASSAQMNTEAF
>12|TRBV7-8
ASSTYRDRDGLT
>13|TRBV7-2
ASSPPGGNNSPLH
>11|TRBV19
ASSIRGGGELF
>13|TRBV4-3
ASSQSLGTGYEQY
>14|TRBV4-2
ASSQDLTGGRLEQY
>14|TRBV18
ASSPGQGRWGYGYT
>13|TRBV28
ALRLGAGDSYGYT
>12|TRBV30
AWSWDLREGEQF
>14|TRBV7-8
ASSLFSTGTEDRQY
>13|TRBV6-6
ASSYPRGEAEKLF
>12|TRBV6-5
ASSLGGSNEKLF
>15|TRBV30
AWSAIWGTGVQETQY
>16|TRBV10-3
AISPRDRGLLYGDTQY
>13|TRBV19
ASSQAAGLASEQF
>13|TRBV30
AWSFRGARGAEQY
>15|TRBV2
ASSGRQGVTISYGYT
>13|TRBV5-1
ASSLGDRGRETQY
>10|TRBV18
ASSPQANGYT
>11|TRBV25-1
ASSYDFSYEQY
>13|TRBV7-9
ASSPLKGPNQPQH
>14|TRBV5-6
ASSLFGTGDTGELF
>11|TRBV11-2
ASSLDLVYEQF
>16|TRBV5-7
ASSLGGLAGECAYEQY
>13|TRBV7-8
ASSLAEASNQPQH